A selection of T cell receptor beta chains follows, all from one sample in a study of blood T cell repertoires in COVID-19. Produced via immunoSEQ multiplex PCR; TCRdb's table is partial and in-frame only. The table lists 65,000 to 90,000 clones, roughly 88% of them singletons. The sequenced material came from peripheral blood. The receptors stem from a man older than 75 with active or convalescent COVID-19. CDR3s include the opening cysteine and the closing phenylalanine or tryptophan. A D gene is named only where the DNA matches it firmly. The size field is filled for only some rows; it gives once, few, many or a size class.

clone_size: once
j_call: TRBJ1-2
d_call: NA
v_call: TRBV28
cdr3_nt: TGTGCCGCCCATGAGGGCGTCTATGGCTACACCTTC
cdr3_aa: CAAHEGVYGYTF

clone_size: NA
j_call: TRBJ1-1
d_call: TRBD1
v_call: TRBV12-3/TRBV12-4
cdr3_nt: TGTGCCAGCGCACAGGGGGGGGGCACTGAAGCTTTCTTT
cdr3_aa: CASAQGGGTEAFF

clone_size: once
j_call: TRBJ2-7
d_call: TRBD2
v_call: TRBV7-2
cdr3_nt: TGTGCCAGCAGCTTAGCGGGGACTAGGGGTACTTCCGAGCAGTACTTC
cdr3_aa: CASSLAGTRGTSEQYF

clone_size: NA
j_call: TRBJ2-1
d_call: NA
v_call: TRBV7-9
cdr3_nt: TGTGCCAGCAGCTTAGCGAGCAGGGGAGCTTACAATGAGCAGTTCTTC
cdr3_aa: CASSLASRGAYNEQFF

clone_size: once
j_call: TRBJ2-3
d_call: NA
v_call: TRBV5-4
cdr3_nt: TGTGCCAGCAGCTTGGGTGGGCGGGGTACGCAGTATTTT
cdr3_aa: CASSLGGRGTQYF

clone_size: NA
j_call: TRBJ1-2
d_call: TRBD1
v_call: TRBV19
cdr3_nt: TGTGCCAGTAGTATCCCTCAACAGGGGGCGCGCTATGGCTACACCTTC
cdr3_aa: CASSIPQQGARYGYTF

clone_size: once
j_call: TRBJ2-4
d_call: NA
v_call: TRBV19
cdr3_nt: TGTGCCAGTAGTATAGTAAGGGGTACGGGAAACATTCAGTACTTC
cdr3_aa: CASSIVRGTGNIQYF

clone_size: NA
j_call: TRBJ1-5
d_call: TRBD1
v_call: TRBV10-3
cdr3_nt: TGTGCCATCAGGGGAGACAGGGGCAATCAGCCCCAGCATTTT
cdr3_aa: CAIRGDRGNQPQHF

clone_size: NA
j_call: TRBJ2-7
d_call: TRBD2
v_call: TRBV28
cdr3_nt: TGTGCCAGCAGTAGCGGGGGACGCTACGAGCAGTACTTC
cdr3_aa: CASSSGGRYEQYF

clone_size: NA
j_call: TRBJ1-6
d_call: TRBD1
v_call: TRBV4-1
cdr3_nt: TGCGCCAGCAGCCAAGTCTTACAGGGGGCAACTAATTCACCCCTCCACTTT
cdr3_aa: CASSQVLQGATNSPLHF

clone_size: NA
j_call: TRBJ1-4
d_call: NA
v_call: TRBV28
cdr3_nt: TGTGCCAGCAGTTCCCAGACAGCCACTAATGAAAAACTGTTTTTT
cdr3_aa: CASSSQTATNEKLFF

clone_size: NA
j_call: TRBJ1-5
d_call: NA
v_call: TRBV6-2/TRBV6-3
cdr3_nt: TGTGCCAGCAGCGACACAGGGCGACATCAGCCCCAGCATTTT
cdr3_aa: CASSDTGRHQPQHF

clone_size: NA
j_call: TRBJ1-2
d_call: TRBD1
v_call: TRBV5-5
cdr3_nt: TGTGCCAGCAGCTTAGACAGGGGAGTCTATGGCTACACCTTC
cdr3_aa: CASSLDRGVYGYTF

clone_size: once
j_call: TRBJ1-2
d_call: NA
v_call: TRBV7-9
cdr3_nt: TGTGCCAGCAGCCTTAGTAAGGGGCTCTATGGCTACACCTTC
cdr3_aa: CASSLSKGLYGYTF

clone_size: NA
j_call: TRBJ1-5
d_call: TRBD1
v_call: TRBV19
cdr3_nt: TGTGCCAGTAGCAGGGGGCAGGGCAATCAGCCCCAGCATTTT
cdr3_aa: CASSRGQGNQPQHF

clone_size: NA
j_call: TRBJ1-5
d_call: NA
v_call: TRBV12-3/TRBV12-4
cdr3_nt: TGTGCCAGCAGTTTTGCAGGGGACCAGCCCCAGCATTTT
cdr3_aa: CASSFAGDQPQHF

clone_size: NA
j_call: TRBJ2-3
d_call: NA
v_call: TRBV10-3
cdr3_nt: TGTGCCATCAGCCAGAGGGCAGCCACAGATACGCAGTATTTT
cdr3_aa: CAISQRAATDTQYF

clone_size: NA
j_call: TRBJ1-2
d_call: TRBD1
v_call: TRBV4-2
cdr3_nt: TGTGCCAGCAGCCCCAACCCAGGGGGAGACGGCTACACCTTC
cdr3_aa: CASSPNPGGDGYTF

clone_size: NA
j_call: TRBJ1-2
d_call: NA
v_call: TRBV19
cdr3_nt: TGTGCCAGTAGTAGCCCCCCACAGGGACGTGGCTACACCTTC
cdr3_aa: CASSSPPQGRGYTF

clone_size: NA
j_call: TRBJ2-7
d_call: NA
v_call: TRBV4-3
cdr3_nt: TGCGCCAGCAGCCAAGAGAAAGGGGGGGCGCGCTACGAGCAGTACTTC
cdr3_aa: CASSQEKGGARYEQYF

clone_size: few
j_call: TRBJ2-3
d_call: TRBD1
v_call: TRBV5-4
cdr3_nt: TGTGCCAGCAGCCCAGGGACAGGGCCGACAGATACGCAGTATTTT
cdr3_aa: CASSPGTGPTDTQYF

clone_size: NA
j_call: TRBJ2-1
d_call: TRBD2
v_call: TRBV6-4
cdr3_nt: TGTGCCAGTGCGACCGGGACTAGCGGGATTAATGAGCAGTTCTTC
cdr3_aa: CASATGTSGINEQFF

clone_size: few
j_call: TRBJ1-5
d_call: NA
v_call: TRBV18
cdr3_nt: TGTGCCAGCTCACCACTAGGGGTTGGGCCCCAGCATTTT
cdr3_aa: CASSPLGVGPQHF

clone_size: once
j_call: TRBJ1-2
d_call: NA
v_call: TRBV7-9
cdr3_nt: TGTGCCAGCAGCTTAGTACAGAACTATGGCTACACCTTC
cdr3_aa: CASSLVQNYGYTF

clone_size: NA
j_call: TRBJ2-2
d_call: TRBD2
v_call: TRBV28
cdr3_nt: TGTGCCACCCTCGCAGGGAGGGTGGGGGAGCTGTTTTTT
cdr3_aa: CATLAGRVGELFF

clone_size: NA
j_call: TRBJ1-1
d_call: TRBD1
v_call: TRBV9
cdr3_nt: TGTGCCAGCAGCCAGACAGGGCCGGCCACTGAAGCTTTCTTT
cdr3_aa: CASSQTGPATEAFF

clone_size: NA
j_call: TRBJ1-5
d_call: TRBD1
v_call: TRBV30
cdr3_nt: TGTGCCTGGAGTTTGGGACAGGGGGCTGAGCCCCAGCATTTT
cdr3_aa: CAWSLGQGAEPQHF